The sequence of this TCR beta chain was determined in a study of blood T cell repertoires in COVID-19. The method was immunoSEQ multiplex PCR; TCRdb's version includes in-frame clones alone and lacks a portion of them. The repertoire holds about 52,000 clones, with approximately 89% as singletons. CDR3 length: 16 amino acids. The sequence was obtained from a man older than 75 with active or convalescent COVID-19. The specimen was peripheral blood. The J gene is TRBJ1-5, the V gene TRBV21-1; the table gives TRBD1 as D, unverified against the DNA. TRBV21-1 constitutes a pseudogene. The CDR3 DNA sequence: TGTGCCAGCAGCAAAGAACCTGGGACAGACGATCAGCCCCAGCATTTT. Residues: CASSKEPGTDDQPQHF.